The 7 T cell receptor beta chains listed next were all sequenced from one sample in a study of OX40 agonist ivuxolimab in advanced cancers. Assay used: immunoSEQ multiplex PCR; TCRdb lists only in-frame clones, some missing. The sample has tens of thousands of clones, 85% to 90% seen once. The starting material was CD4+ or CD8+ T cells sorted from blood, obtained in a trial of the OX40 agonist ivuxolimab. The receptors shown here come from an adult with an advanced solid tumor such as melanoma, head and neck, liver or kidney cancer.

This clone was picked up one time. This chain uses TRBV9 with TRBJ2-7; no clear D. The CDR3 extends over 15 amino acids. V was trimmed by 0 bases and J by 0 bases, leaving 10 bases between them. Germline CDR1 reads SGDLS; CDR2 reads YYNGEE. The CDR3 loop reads CASSVGGSSSYEQYF. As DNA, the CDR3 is TGTGCCAGCAGCGTAGGGGGTTCGAGCTCCTACGAGCAGTACTTC.

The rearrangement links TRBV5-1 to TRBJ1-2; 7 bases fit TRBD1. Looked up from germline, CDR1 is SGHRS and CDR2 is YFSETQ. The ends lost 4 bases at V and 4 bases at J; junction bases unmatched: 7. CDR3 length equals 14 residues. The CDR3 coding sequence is TGCGCCAGCAGCCCGGAGGCAGGGGGCTATGGCTACACCTTC. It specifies CASSPEAGGYGYTF.

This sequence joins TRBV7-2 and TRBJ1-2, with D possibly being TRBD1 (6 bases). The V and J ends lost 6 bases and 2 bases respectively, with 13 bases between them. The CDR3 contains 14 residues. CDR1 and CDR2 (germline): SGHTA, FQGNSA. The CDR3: CASSGTGNNYGYTF. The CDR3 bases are TGTGCCAGCAGTGGAACAGGGAACAACTATGGCTACACCTTC. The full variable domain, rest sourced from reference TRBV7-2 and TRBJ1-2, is GAGVSQSPSNKVTEKGKDVELRCDPISGHTALYWYRQSLGQGLEFLIYFQGNSAPDKSGLPSDRFSAERTGGSVSTLTIQRTQQEDSAVYLCASSGTGNNYGYTFGSGTRLTVV.

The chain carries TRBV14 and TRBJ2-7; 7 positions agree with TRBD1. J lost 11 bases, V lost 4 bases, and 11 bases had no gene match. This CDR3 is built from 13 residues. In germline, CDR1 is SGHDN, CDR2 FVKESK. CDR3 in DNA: TGTGCCAGCAGCCGGACAGGACGAGGTTGGGAGTACTTC. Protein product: CASSRTGRGWEYF.

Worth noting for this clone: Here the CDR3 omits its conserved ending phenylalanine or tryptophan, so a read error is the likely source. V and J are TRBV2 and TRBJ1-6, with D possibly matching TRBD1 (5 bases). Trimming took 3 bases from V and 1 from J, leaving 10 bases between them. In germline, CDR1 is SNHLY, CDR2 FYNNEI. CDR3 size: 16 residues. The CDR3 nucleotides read TGTGCCAGCAGTGACAAGTCAGGGTCCTATAATTCACCCCTCCACCTT. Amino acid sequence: CASSDKSGSYNSPLHL.

The CDR3 is CASTSTGDSPLHF. CDR3 bases: TGTGCCAGCACCTCGACAGGGGATTCACCCCTCCACTTT. The chain employs TRBV6-5 and TRBJ1-6; 8 bases fit TRBD1. Germline V gene data show CDR1 as MNHEY and CDR2 as SVGAGI. V lost 7 bases, J lost 8 bases, and 4 bases stayed unmatched. The CDR3 sequence is 13 residues long.

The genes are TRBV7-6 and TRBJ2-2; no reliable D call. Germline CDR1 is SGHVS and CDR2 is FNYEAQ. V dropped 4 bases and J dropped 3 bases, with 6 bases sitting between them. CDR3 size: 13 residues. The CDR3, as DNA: TGTGCCAGCAGCTCGGATCACACCGGGGAGCTGTTTTTT. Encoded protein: CASSSDHTGELFF.